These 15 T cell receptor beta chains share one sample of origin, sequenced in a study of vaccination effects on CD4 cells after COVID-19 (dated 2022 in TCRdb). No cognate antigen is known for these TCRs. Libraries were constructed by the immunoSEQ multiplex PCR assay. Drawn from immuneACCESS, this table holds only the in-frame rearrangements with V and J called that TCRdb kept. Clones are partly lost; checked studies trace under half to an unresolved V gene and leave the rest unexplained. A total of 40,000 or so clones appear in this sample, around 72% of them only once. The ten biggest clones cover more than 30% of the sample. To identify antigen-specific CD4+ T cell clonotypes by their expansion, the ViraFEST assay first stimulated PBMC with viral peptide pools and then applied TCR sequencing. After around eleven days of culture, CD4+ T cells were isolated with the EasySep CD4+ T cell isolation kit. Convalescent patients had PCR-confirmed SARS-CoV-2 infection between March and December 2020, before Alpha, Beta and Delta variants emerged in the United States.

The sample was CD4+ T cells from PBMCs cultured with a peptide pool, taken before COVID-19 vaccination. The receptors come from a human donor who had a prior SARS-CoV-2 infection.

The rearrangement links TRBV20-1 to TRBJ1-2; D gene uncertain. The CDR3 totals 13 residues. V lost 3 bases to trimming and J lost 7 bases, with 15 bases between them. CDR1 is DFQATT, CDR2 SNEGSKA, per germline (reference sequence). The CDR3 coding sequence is TGCAGTGCTAGTGATCCGGGAGGTCGTGGCTACACCTTC. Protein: CSASDPGGRGYTF.

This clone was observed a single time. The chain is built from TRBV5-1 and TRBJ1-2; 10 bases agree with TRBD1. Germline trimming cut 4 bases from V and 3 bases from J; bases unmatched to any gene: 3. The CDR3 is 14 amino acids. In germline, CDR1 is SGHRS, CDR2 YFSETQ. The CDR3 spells CASSVDRGDYGYTF. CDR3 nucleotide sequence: TGCGCCAGCAGCGTGGACAGGGGGGACTATGGCTACACCTTC. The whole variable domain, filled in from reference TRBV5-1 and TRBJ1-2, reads KAGVTQTPRYLIKTRGQQVTLSCSPISGHRSVSWYQQTPGQGLQFLFEYFSETQRNKGNFPGRFSGRQFSNSRSEMNVSTLELGDSALYLCASSVDRGDYGYTFGSGTRLTVV.

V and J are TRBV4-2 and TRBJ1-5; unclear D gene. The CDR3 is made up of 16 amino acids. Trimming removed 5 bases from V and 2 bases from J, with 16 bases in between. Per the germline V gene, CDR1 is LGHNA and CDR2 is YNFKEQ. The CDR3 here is CASSYDGRPGNQPQHF. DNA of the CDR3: TGTGCCAGCAGCTACGACGGCAGGCCGGGCAATCAGCCCCAGCATTTT.

CDR3 bases: TGTGCCAGCAGCCAAGACAAAAATTCACCCCTCCACTTT. Translation: CASSQDKNSPLHF. This chain links TRBV3-1 (or the pseudogene TRBV3-2) with TRBJ1-6; D gene ambiguous. The CDR3 length is 13 residues. With 0 bases removed from V and 7 bases from J, the gap between germline ends came to 4 bases. Germline loops: CDR1 LGHDT, CDR2 YNNKEL (reference sequence).

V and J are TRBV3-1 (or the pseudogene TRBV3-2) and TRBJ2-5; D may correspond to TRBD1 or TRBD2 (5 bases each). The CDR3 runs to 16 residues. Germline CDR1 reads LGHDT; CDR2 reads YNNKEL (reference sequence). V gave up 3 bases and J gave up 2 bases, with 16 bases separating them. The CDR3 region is CASSQPWGRTQETQYF. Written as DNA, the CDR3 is TGTGCCAGCAGCCAGCCATGGGGACGGACTCAAGAGACCCAGTACTTC.

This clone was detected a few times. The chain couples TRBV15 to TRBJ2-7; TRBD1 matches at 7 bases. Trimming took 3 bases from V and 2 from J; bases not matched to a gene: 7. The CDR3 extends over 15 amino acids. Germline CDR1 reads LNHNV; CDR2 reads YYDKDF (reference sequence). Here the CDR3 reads CATSRYRGPTYEQYF. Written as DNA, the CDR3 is TGTGCCACCAGCAGGTACAGGGGCCCCACCTACGAGCAGTACTTC.

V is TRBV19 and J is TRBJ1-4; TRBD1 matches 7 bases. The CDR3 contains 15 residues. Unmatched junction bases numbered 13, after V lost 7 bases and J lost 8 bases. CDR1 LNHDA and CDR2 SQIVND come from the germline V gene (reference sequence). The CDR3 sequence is CASKLGTVTGEKLFF. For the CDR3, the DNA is TGTGCCAGTAAATTGGGGACGGTGACAGGGGAAAAACTGTTTTTT.

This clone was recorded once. The CDR3 region has the DNA TGTGCCAGTAGTATTTCGGGACAGGGAGCCTATGGCTACACCTTC. Protein sequence: CASSISGQGAYGYTF. The chain combines TRBV19 with TRBJ1-2; 9 bases are shared with TRBD1. CDR3 length: 15 amino acids. The V segment lost 3 bases and the J segment 4 bases; nucleotides outside the gene matches: 6. Germline loops: CDR1 LNHDA, CDR2 SQIVND (reference sequence).

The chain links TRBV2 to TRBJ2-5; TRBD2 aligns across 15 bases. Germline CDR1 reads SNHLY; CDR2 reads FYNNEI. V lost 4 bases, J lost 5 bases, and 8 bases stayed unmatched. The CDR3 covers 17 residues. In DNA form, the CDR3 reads TGTGCCAGCAGTGGGGGACTAGCGGGGGGTTATGGGGAGACCCAGTACTTC. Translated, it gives CASSGGLAGGYGETQYF.

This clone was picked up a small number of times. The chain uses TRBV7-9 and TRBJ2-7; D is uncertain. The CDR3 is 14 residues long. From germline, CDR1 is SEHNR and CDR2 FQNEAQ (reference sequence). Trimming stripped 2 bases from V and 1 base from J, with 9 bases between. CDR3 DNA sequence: TGTGCCAGCAGCTTACTTTCCGGTTCCTACGAGCAGTACTTC. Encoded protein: CASSLLSGSYEQYF.

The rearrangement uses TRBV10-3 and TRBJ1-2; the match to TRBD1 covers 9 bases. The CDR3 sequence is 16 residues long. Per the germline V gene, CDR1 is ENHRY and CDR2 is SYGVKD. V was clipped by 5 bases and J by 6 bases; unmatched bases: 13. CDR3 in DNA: TGTGCCATCAGTCCTGCAACTGGTGACAGGGGGGATGGCTACACCTTC. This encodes CAISPATGDRGDGYTF.

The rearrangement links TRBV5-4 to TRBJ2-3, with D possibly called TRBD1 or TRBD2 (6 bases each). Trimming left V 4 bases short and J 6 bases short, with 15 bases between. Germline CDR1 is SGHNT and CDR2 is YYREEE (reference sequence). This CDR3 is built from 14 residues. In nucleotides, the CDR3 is TGTGCCAGCAGCAAGAATCGAGGGGGGGATACGCAGTATTTT. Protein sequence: CASSKNRGGDTQYF.

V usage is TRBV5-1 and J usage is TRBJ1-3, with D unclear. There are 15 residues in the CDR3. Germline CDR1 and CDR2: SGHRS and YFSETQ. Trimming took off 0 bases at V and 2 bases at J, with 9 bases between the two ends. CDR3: CASSLGSSAGNTIYF. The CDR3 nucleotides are TGCGCCAGCAGCTTGGGATCCTCAGCTGGAAACACCATATATTTT.

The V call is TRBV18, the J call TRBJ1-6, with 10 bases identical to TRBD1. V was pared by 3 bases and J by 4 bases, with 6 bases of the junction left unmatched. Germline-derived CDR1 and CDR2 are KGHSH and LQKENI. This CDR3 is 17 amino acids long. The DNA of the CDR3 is TGTGCCAGCTCACCCGATGGGACAGGGGCATATAATTCACCCCTCCACTTT. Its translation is CASSPDGTGAYNSPLHF.

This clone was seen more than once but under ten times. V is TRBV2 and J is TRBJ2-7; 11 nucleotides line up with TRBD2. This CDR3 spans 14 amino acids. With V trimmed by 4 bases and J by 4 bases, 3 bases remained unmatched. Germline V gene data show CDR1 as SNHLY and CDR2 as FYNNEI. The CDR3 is CASSGTSGRYEQYF. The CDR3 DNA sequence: TGTGCCAGCAGTGGGACTAGCGGGCGGTACGAGCAGTACTTC.